This TCR beta chain is drawn from a study of shared clonotypes between healthy human individuals. About the study: Each donor's CD8 memory used one plate, CD8 naive two, each CD4 subset three.

Study-wide findings and caveats: Relative to their counterparts shared across all four donors, non-shared clonotypes exhibited diminished generation probabilities.

An even split of each subset's genomic DNA across several immunoSEQ plates was performed. Original data processing: As immunoSEQ supplied junction-only sequences (without quality scores), filtering differed. Assay used: immunoSEQ multiplex PCR; TCRdb lists only in-frame clones, some missing. V and J calls and clone size are given by that table; D and trimming were obtained from the DNA. Of more than 1,200,000 clones in the sample, around 98.5% were seen once. As to this clone: Its specificity is unknown.

The CDR3 totals 12 residues. The germline V gene has CDR1 MDHEN and CDR2 SYDVKM. Trimming cost V 10 bases and J 6 bases, with 13 bases left between them. The sample was naive CD4+ T cells sorted from blood. As to subset: CD45RA+ positively selected. The V and J genes are TRBV28 and TRBJ1-5; possibly TRBD1 for D (6 bases). This clonotype was sampled from a man aged 30 to 45 in good health. The CDR3 DNA reads TGTGCCACCCTGGGGGCGGGTCAGCCCCAGCATTTT. Protein product: CATLGAGQPQHF.